Detailed here is one T cell receptor (beta chain). Its target is unknown. Molecular barcoding with unique molecular identifiers was used for the TCRbeta library. From the PCR reads, TCRdb called clonotypes with MiXCR, one entry per CDR3 protein. This sample has approximately 500,000 distinct CDR3 sequences, with roughly 30% found just once. This record belongs to a study of T-cell reconstitution after alpha-beta-depleted transplantation in children. Study findings and constraints: Newly produced T cells mostly provided counts and TCRbeta diversity after one year, as hyperexpanded clones declined. Elevated TCRbeta diversity at day 60 was traced, in some patients, to surviving recipient T cells and thymic progenitors. Roughly two months post-transplant, alpha-beta T cells reportedly originated from several hundred graft clones that had expanded.

Germline V CDR1 and CDR2: DFQATT, SNEGSKA (reference sequence). Trimming took 6 bases from V and 4 from J, leaving 12 bases between them. CDR3 length: 12 amino acids. This rearrangement joins TRBV20-1 to TRBJ2-5; a weak D match, TRBD1 (6 bases). The sample in question was PBMCs, obtained before TCRalphabeta/CD19-depleted stem cell transplant. The sequence was collected from a boy younger than two with Wiskott-Aldrich syndrome, due to receive a stem cell transplant. The CDR3 region has the DNA TGCAGTGCCCAGCAACAGGGAGAGACCCAGTACTTC. Protein product: CSAQQQGETQYF.